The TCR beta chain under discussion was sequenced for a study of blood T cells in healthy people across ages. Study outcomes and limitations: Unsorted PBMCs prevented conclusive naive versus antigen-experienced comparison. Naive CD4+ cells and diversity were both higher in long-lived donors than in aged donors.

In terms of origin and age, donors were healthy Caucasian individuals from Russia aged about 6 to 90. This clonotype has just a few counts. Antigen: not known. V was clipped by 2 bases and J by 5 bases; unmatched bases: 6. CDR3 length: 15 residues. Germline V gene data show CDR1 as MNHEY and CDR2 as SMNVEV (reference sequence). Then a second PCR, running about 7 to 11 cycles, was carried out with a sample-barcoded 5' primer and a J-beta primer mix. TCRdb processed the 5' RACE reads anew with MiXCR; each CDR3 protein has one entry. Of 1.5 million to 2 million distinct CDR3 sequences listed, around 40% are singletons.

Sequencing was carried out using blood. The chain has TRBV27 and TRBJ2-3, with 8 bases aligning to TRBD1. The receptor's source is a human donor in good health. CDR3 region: CASSLGTGSRDTQYF. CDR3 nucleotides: TGTGCCAGCAGTTTAGGGACAGGCAGTCGAGATACGCAGTATTTT.